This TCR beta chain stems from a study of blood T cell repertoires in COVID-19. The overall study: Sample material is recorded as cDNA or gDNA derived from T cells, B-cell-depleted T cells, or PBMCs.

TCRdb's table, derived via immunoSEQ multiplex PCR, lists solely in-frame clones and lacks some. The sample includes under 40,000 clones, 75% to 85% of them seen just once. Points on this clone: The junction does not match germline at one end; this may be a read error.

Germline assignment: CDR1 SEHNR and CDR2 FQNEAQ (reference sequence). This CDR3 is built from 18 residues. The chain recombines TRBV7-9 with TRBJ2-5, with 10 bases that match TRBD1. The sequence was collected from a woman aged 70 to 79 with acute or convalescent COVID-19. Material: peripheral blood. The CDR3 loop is CASSLGRWGQGRREAQYF. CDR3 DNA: TGTGCCAGCAGCTTAGGGAGGTGGGGACAGGGGCGAAGAGAGGCCCAGTACTTC.